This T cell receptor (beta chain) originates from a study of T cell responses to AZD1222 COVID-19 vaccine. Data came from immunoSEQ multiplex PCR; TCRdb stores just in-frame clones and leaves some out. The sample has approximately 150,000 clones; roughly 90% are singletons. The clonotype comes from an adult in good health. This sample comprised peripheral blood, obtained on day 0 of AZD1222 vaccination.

The CDR3 loop reads CASSIVGSGQPQHF. DNA for the CDR3: TGTGCCAGTAGTATAGTCGGGTCAGGCCAGCCCCAGCATTTT. This rearrangement joins TRBV19 to TRBJ1-5; the D is unclear. Germline V CDR1 and CDR2: LNHDA, SQIVND (reference sequence). This CDR3 contains 14 residues. V shed 1 base and J shed 7 bases, with 11 bases lying between them.